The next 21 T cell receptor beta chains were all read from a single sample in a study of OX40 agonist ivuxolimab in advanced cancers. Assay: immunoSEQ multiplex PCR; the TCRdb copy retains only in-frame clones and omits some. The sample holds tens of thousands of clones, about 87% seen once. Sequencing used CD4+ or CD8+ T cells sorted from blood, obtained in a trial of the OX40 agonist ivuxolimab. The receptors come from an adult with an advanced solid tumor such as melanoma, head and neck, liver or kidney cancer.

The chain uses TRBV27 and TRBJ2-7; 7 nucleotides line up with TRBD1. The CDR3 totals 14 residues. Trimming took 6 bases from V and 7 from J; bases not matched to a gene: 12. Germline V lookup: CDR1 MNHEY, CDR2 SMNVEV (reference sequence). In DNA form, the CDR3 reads TGTGCCAGCAGCCGGGACAGACTAACTGTAGAGCAGTACTTC. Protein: CASSRDRLTVEQYF.

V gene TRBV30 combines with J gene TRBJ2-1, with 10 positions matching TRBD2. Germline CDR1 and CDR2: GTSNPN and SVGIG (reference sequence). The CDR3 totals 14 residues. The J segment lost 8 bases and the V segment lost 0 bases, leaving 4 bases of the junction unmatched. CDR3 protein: CAWSVTSGNDEQFF. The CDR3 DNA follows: TGTGCCTGGAGTGTAACTAGCGGGAATGATGAGCAGTTCTTC.

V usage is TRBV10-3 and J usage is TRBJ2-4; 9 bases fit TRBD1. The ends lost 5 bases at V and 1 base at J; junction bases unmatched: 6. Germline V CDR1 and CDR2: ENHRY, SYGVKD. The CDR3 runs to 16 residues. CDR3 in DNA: TGTGCCATCAGTCCTGGGACAGGGCGCGCCAAAAACATTCAGTACTTC. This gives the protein CAISPGTGRAKNIQYF.

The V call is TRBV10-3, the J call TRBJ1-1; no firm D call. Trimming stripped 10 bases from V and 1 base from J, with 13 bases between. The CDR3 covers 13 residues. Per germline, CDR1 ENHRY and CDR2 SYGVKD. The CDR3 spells CATQRDTNTEAFF. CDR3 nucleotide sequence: TGTGCCACCCAGCGAGACACGAACACTGAAGCTTTCTTT.

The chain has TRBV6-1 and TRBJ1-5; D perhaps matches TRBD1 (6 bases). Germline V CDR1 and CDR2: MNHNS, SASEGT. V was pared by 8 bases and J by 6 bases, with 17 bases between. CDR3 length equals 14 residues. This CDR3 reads CASGFVGGGQPQHF. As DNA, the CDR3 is TGTGCCAGCGGTTTTGTCGGGGGCGGTCAGCCCCAGCATTTT.

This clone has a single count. The CDR3 is CASSLERGWPMNTEAFF. CDR3 in DNA: TGTGCCAGCAGCTTAGAGAGGGGTTGGCCGATGAACACTGAAGCTTTCTTT. The V call is TRBV7-2, the J call TRBJ1-1, with a possible D match to TRBD1 (5 bases). V gave up 1 base and J gave up 0 bases, with 15 bases separating them. Germline lookup yields CDR1 SGHTA and CDR2 FQGNSA. The CDR3 covers 17 residues.

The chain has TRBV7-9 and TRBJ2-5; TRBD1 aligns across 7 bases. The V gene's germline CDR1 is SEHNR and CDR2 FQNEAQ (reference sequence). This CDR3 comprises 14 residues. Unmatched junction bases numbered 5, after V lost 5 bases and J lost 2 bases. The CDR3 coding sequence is TGTGCCAGCAGCCGGGACAGTGCTCAAGAGACCCAGTACTTC. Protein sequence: CASSRDSAQETQYF.

The CDR3 DNA sequence: TGTGCCAGCAGCTTGGGACAGGGGAACACTGAAGCTTTCTTT. Protein product: CASSLGQGNTEAFF. J is TRBJ1-1 and V is TRBV7-9; the match to TRBD1 covers 9 bases. Germline-derived CDR1 and CDR2 are SEHNR and FQNEAQ (reference sequence). The CDR3 loop spans 14 amino acids. With 3 bases clipped from V and 1 base from J, the junction kept 0 bases outside the gene matches.

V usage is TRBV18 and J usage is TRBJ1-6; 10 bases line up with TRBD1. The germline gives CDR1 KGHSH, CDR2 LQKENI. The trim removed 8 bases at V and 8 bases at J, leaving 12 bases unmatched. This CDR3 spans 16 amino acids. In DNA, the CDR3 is TGTGCCAGCAGATTACCGGGACAGGGGTACGATTCACCCCTCCACTTT. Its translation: CASRLPGQGYDSPLHF.

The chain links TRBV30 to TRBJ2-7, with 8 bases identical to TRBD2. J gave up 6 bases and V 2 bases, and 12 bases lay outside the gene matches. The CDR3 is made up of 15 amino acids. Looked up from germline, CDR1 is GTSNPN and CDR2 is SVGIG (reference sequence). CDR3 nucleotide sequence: TGTGCCTGGAGTTCCAGCGGGGGTCTAATCATCGAGCAGTACTTC. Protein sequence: CAWSSSGGLIIEQYF.

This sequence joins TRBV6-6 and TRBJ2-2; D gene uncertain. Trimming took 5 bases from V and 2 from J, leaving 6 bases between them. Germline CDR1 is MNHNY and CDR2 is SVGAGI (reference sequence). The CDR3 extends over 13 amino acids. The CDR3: CASSGVNTGELFF. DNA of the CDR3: TGTGCCAGCAGTGGGGTAAACACCGGGGAGCTGTTTTTT.

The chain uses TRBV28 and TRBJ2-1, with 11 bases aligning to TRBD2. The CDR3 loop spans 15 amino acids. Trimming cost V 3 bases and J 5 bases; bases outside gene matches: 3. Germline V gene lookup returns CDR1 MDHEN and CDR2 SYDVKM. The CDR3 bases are TGTGCCAGCAGTTTTACTAGCGGGAGAGACAATGAGCAGTTCTTC. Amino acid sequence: CASSFTSGRDNEQFF.

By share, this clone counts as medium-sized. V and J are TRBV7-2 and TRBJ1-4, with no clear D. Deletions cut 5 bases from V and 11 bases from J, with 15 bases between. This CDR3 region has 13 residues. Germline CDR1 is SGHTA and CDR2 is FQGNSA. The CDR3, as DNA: TGTGCCAGCAGCACTCGGAATCCTAGGAAACTGTTTTTT. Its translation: CASSTRNPRKLFF.

The CDR3 region has the DNA TGTGCCAGCAGCCCTCTAGCGGGGACCTACAATGAGCAGTTCTTC. This encodes CASSPLAGTYNEQFF. The chain links TRBV9 to TRBJ2-1, with 9 bases aligning to TRBD2. The CDR3 contains 15 residues. Germline values: CDR1 SGDLS, CDR2 YYNGEE. The V and J ends lost 4 bases and 2 bases, in that order; junction bases with no gene match: 4.

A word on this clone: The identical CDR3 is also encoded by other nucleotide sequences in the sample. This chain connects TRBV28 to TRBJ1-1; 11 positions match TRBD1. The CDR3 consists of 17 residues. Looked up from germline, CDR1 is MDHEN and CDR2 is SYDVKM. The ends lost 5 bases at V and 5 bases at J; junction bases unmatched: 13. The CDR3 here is CASSTRDRGSLGTEAFF. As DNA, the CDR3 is TGTGCCAGCAGTACCCGGGACAGGGGGTCCCTAGGGACTGAAGCTTTCTTT.

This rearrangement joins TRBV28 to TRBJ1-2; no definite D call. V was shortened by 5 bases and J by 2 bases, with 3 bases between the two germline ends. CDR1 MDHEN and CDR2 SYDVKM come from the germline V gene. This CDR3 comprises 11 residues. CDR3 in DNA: TGTGCCAGCAGTCAAAACTATGGCTACACCTTC. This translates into CASSQNYGYTF.

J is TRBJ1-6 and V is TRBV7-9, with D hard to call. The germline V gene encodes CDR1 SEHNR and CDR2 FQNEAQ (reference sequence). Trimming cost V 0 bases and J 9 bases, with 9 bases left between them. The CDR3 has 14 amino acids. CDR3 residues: CASSLAAALSPLHF. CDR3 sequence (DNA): TGTGCCAGCAGCTTAGCTGCGGCCCTTTCACCCCTCCACTTT.

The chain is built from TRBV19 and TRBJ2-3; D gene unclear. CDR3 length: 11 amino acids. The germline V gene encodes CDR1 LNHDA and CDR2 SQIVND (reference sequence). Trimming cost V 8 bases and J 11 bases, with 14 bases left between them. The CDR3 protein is CASVGDTQQYF. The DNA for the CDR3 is TGTGCCAGTGTAGGAGATACCCAGCAGTATTTT.

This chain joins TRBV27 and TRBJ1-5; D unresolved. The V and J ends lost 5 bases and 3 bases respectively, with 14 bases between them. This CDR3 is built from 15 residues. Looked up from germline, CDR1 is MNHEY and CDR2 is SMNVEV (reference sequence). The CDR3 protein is CASSPVPGLNQPQHF. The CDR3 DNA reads TGTGCCAGCAGTCCTGTCCCAGGTCTCAATCAGCCCCAGCATTTT.

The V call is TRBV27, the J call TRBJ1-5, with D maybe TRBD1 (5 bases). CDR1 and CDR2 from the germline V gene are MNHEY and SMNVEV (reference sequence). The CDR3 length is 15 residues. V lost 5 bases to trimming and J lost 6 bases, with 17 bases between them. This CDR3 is CASSGQGIRGQPQHF. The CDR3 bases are TGTGCCAGCAGTGGGCAGGGCATACGAGGTCAGCCCCAGCATTTT.

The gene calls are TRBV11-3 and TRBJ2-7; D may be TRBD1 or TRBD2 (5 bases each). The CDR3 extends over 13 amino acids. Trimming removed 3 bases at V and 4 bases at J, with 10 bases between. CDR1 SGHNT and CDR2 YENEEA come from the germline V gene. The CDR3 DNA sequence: TGTGCCAGCAGCTTCGGGGCGTCTTACGAGCAGTACTTC. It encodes CASSFGASYEQYF.